This TCR beta chain appears in the sequencing data of a study of shared clonotypes between healthy human individuals. About the study: CD4 naive cells filled three plates per donor, CD4 memory three, CD8 naive two and CD8 memory one.

In its sample, this clone was seen a few times. Its antigen is still unknown. Cells designated naive CD8 were CD45RO-negative and were positively selected for CCR7, with terminally differentiated effector memory CD45RA+ cells excluded. Whole-study results and caveats: Genetic and exposure-history diversity was limited by the small donor number. An expected dependence of interdonor clonotype sharing on sequencing depth was noted.

The repertoire was sequenced with immunoSEQ multiplex PCR; TCRdb's copy has only in-frame clones and lacks some. The sample contains about 1.9 million clones, roughly 93% of which appear only once. The sample was naive CD8+ T cells from PBMCs. The receptor's source is a man between 18 and 29 years old in good health. Some clones in this sample may be carry-over from other donors' samples.

In DNA form, the CDR3 reads TGTGCCAGCAGCGGACTACGGTCCTCCTATGGCTACACCTTC. Protein: CASSGLRSSYGYTF. The J gene is TRBJ1-2, the V gene TRBV9; D not resolved. This CDR3 is 14 amino acids long. V lost 3 bases, J lost 4 bases, and 13 bases lay in between. Germline V CDR1 and CDR2: SGDLS, YYNGEE.